A single TCR beta chain is shown here with its context. Antigen unknown. The data originate from a study of untreated major depressive disorder. Overall study results and limits: Compared with controls, depressed patients showed more TRBV05-01 (Vbeta 5.1) usage in CD4+ T cells.

Donors lacked major illness, comorbidities, regular medication, drug use, or heavy drinking. Germline lookup yields CDR1 SQVTM and CDR2 ANQGSEA. This CDR3 contains 15 residues. J lost 0 bases, V lost 4 bases, and 4 bases had no gene match. Sequenced by immunoSEQ multiplex PCR; TCRdb stores in-frame clones only, minus some. This table holds more than 10,000 clones, around 90% found once. The chain combines TRBV29-1 with TRBJ2-4; 9 bases align to TRBD1. Sequencing input: CD4+ T cells from PBMCs. This receptor was taken from a woman aged 25 to 45 with major depressive disorder. CDR3 bases: TGCAGCGTTGCACAGGGGGCGGTAGCCAAAAACATTCAGTACTTC. Translated, it gives CSVAQGAVAKNIQYF.